This T cell receptor (beta chain) originates from a study of blood T cell repertoires in COVID-19. Study details: Samples of COVID-19 (acute and convalescent) were obtained from the United States, Italy and Spain. T cells, B-cell-depleted T cells, or PBMCs supplied cDNA or gDNA.

As originally analysed: Nucleated cell counts were estimated from reference gene primer amplification. Data came from immunoSEQ multiplex PCR; TCRdb stores just in-frame clones and leaves some out. V and J calls plus clone size are reproduced from that table; the DNA served to infer D and trimming. The sample holds approximately 200,000 clones, 83% seen once. This CDR3 comprises 13 residues. Germline loops: CDR1 GTSNPN, CDR2 SVGIG (reference sequence). Trimming stripped 2 bases from V and 6 bases from J, with 11 bases between. The genes are TRBV30 and TRBJ1-5, with D possibly being TRBD1 (5 bases). Material for sequencing was peripheral blood. The receptor comes from a woman aged 45-59 years with acute or convalescent COVID-19. The DNA for the CDR3 is TGTGCCTGGAGTACGGGGGAAGGTCAGCCCCAGCATTTT. This codes for CAWSTGEGQPQHF.